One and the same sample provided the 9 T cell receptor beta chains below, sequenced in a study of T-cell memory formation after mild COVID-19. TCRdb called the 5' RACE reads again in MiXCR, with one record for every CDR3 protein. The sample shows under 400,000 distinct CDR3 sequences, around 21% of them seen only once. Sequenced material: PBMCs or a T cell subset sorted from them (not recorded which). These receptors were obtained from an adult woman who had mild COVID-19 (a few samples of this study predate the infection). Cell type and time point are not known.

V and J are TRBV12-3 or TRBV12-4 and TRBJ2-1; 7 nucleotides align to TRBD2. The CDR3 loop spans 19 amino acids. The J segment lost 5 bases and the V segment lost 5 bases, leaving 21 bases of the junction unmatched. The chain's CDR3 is CASSRYFSLASGRDNEQFF. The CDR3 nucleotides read TGTGCCAGCAGTCGCTACTTCTCACTAGCGTCAGGCAGGGACAATGAGCAGTTCTTC.

CDR3 residues: CASSSPRGDSNTGELFF. In nucleotides, the CDR3 is TGTGCCAGCAGCTCCCCGCGGGGCGATTCGAACACCGGGGAGCTGTTTTTT. This rearrangement joins TRBV7-9 to TRBJ2-2; maybe TRBD2 (6 bases). The germline V gene encodes CDR1 SEHNR and CDR2 FQNEAQ (reference sequence). The CDR3 has 17 amino acids. The V gene lost 4 bases and the J gene lost 0 bases, with 15 bases spanning the gap.

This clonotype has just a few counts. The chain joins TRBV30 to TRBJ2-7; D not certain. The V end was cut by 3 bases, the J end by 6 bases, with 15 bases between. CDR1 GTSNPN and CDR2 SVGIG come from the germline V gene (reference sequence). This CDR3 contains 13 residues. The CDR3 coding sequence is TGTGCCTGGAGGCCCACTATCGCCGGCGAGCAGTACTTC. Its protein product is CAWRPTIAGEQYF.

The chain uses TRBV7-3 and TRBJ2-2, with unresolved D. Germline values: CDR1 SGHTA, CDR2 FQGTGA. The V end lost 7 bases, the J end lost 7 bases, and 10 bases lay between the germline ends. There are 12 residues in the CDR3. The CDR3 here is CASTFSGGELFF. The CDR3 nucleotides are TGTGCCAGCACCTTTTCGGGCGGGGAGCTGTTTTTT.

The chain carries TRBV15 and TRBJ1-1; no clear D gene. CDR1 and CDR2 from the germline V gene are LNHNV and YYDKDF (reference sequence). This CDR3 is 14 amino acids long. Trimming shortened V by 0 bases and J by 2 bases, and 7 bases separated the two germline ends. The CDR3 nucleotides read TGTGCCACCAGCAGAGATGTTAGTAACACTGAAGCTTTCTTT. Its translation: CATSRDVSNTEAFF.

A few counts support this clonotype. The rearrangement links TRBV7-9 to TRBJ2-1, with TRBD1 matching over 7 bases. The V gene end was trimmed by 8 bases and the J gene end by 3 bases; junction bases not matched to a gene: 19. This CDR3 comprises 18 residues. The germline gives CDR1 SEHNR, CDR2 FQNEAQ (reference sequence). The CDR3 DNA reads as TGTGCCAGCGGAACATCTCGACCGGGACAGCGAATCTACAATGAGCAGTTCTTC. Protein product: CASGTSRPGQRIYNEQFF.

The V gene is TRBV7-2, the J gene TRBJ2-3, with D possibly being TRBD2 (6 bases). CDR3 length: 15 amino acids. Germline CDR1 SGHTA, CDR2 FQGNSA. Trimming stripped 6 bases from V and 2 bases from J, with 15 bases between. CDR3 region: CASRPVRGPTDTQYF. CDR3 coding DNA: TGTGCCAGCAGACCTGTGCGGGGTCCCACAGATACGCAGTATTTT. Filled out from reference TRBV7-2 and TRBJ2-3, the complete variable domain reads GAGVSQSPSNKVTEKGKDVELRCDPISGHTALYWYRQSLGQGLEFLIYFQGNSAPDKSGLPSDRFSAERTGGSVSTLTIQRTQQEDSAVYLCASRPVRGPTDTQYFGPGTRLTVL.

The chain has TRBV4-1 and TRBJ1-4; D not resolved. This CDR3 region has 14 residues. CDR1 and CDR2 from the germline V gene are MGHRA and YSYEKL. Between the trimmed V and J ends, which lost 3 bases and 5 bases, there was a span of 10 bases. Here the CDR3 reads CASSHAGVNEKLFF. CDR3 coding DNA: TGCGCCAGCAGCCATGCCGGGGTAAATGAAAAACTGTTTTTT.

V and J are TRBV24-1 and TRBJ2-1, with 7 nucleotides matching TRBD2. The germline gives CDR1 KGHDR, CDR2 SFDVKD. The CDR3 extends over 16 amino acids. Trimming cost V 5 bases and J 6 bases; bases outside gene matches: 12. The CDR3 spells CATSANSGGRGNEQFF. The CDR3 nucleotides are TGTGCCACCAGTGCCAATTCGGGGGGTAGGGGCAATGAGCAGTTCTTC.